The 22 T cell receptor beta chains below come from one sample, sequenced in a study of T cell responses to AZD1222 COVID-19 vaccine. Only in-frame clones appear in the TCRdb table, and some are missing; sequencing was by immunoSEQ multiplex PCR. The sample records 80,000 to 100,000 clones, over 75% being singletons. Material: peripheral blood, obtained 28 days after the second AZD1222 dose. The receptors were gathered from an adult who received the AZD1222 COVID-19 vaccine.

The chain employs TRBV4-1 and TRBJ1-4; the D gene is possibly TRBD1 (6 bases). Germline V gene lookup returns CDR1 MGHRA and CDR2 YSYEKL. V shed 2 bases and J shed 10 bases, with 17 bases lying between them. This CDR3 contains 15 residues. CDR3: CASSQKRGGILKLFF. The CDR3 nucleotides are TGCGCCAGCAGCCAAAAGAGGGGGGGAATTCTAAAACTGTTTTTT.

This chain links TRBV5-1 with TRBJ1-1; D might be TRBD1 (6 bases). V was trimmed by 4 bases and J by 1 base, leaving 11 bases between them. This CDR3 is built from 14 residues. CDR1 is SGHRS, CDR2 YFSETQ, per germline. CDR3 DNA: TGCGCCAGCAGCGCCGGACAGACGAACACTGAAGCTTTCTTT. It is translated as CASSAGQTNTEAFF.

V gene TRBV12-3 or TRBV12-4 combines with J gene TRBJ2-3; D unclear. Trimming cost V 5 bases and J 1 base, with 4 bases left between them. The CDR3 consists of 12 residues. The CDR3 sequence is CASSGGTDTQYF. In DNA form, the CDR3 reads TGTGCCAGCAGTGGAGGCACAGATACGCAGTATTTT.

V is TRBV5-4 and J is TRBJ2-7, with 8 nucleotides matching TRBD1. The ends lost 0 bases at V and 0 bases at J; junction bases unmatched: 8. The CDR3 extends over 17 amino acids. Germline CDR1 is SGHNT and CDR2 is YYREEE (reference sequence). The CDR3 nucleotides read TGTGCCAGCAGCTTGGCCTTTCCGGGACAGGCCTCCTACGAGCAGTACTTC. Its protein product is CASSLAFPGQASYEQYF.

V usage is TRBV18 and J usage is TRBJ2-2; TRBD1 agrees at 8 bases. The germline V gene encodes CDR1 KGHSH and CDR2 LQKENI. The CDR3 is 16 amino acids. V lost 6 bases, J lost 0 bases, and 6 bases stayed unmatched. The CDR3 sequence is CASSTDRGPNTGELFF. For the CDR3, the DNA is TGTGCCAGCTCGACCGACAGGGGCCCGAACACCGGGGAGCTGTTTTTT.

This sequence joins TRBV5-1 and TRBJ2-1; maybe TRBD1 (6 bases). This CDR3 region has 15 residues. V lost 4 bases and J 9 bases, leaving 20 bases between the germline ends. Germline values: CDR1 SGHRS, CDR2 YFSETQ. Here the CDR3 DNA reads TGCGCCAGCAGCAATGGACAGAGACGGGATAGTGAGCAGTTCTTC. As protein: CASSNGQRRDSEQFF.

The rearrangement joins TRBV19 to TRBJ1-5; D is perhaps TRBD1 (5 bases). V lost 2 bases and J 5 bases, leaving 19 bases between the germline ends. CDR1 LNHDA and CDR2 SQIVND come from the germline V gene (reference sequence). This CDR3 has 17 residues. The DNA of the CDR3 is TGTGCCAGTAGTATAAGGGATCGGGGGAAAGGAGATCAGCCCCAGCATTTT. Its translation: CASSIRDRGKGDQPQHF.

The chain employs TRBV15 and TRBJ1-5; D is possibly TRBD1 (6 bases). V was shortened by 3 bases and J by 8 bases, with 11 bases between the two germline ends. The CDR3 totals 13 residues. CDR1 and CDR2 from the germline V gene are LNHNV and YYDKDF (reference sequence). The CDR3 loop is CATSRGGWEPQHF. In DNA form, the CDR3 reads TGTGCCACCAGCAGGGGGGGCTGGGAGCCCCAGCATTTT.

The CDR3 DNA follows: TGTGCCAGCAGTCACAATAAGGGACCTAACTATGGCTACACCTTC. This sequence encodes CASSHNKGPNYGYTF. The genes are TRBV6-5 and TRBJ1-2; maybe TRBD1 (5 bases). CDR3 size: 15 residues. Germline V gene sequence: CDR1 MNHEY, CDR2 SVGAGI. Trimming removed 5 bases from V and 0 bases from J, with 13 bases in between.

V is TRBV12-3 or TRBV12-4 and J is TRBJ1-2; no definite D call. V shed 7 bases and J shed 2 bases, with 11 bases lying between them. This CDR3 contains 13 residues. The CDR3 region has the DNA TGTGCCAGCACCCCGCACCCGAACTATGGCTACACCTTC. As protein: CASTPHPNYGYTF.

The J gene is TRBJ2-2, the V gene TRBV7-2; D not certain. The CDR3 is made up of 14 amino acids. Trimming removed 2 bases at V and 1 base at J, with 5 bases between. Germline-derived CDR1 and CDR2 are SGHTA and FQGNSA. This CDR3 is CASSLNRNTGELFF. In DNA, the CDR3 is TGTGCCAGCAGCTTAAACAGGAACACCGGGGAGCTGTTTTTT.

The rearrangement joins TRBV27 to TRBJ2-1; 9 bases map to TRBD2. The CDR3 consists of 20 residues. Trimming at V came to 9 bases and at J to 4 bases, leaving 25 bases not matched to a gene. Looked up from germline, CDR1 is MNHEY and CDR2 is SMNVEV (reference sequence). CDR3 amino acids: CASVPRILAGVPNVYNEQFF. The CDR3 coding sequence is TGTGCCAGTGTTCCCCGAATTTTAGCGGGAGTTCCCAACGTGTACAATGAGCAGTTCTTC.

The chain is built from TRBV15 and TRBJ2-7; 11 bases are shared with TRBD2. The V gene end was trimmed by 1 base and the J gene end by 0 bases; junction bases not matched to a gene: 5. The CDR3 consists of 17 residues. Germline V gives CDR1 LNHNV, CDR2 YYDKDF (reference sequence). The CDR3 loop reads CATSRVGTSGTSYEQYF. CDR3 sequence (DNA): TGTGCCACCAGCAGAGTAGGGACTAGCGGAACCTCCTACGAGCAGTACTTC.

In its sample, this clone was seen a few times. The chain joins TRBV6-5 to TRBJ1-5; D not resolved. Germline V gives CDR1 MNHEY, CDR2 SVGAGI. The CDR3 has 13 amino acids. V was clipped by 8 bases and J by 7 bases, with 15 bases between them. The CDR3 loop is CASLYGREQPQHF. CDR3 in DNA: TGTGCCAGCCTTTACGGCAGAGAACAGCCCCAGCATTTT.

This chain links TRBV4-1 with TRBJ2-2, with 8 bases that match TRBD1. V trimming: 1 base; J trimming: 4 bases; junction bases outside the gene matches: 8. Germline V gene data show CDR1 as MGHRA and CDR2 as YSYEKL. This CDR3 contains 17 residues. This CDR3 is CASSQALRTGPTGELFF. CDR3 bases: TGCGCCAGCAGCCAAGCTCTTCGGACAGGGCCCACCGGGGAGCTGTTTTTT.

The rearrangement uses TRBV12-3 or TRBV12-4 and TRBJ2-3; no clear D. Trimming removed 3 bases from V and 2 bases from J, with 6 bases in between. This CDR3 contains 13 residues. The CDR3 region has the DNA TGTGCCAGCAGTTTTAGACACACAGATACGCAGTATTTT. Translating gives CASSFRHTDTQYF.

The chain uses TRBV7-2 and TRBJ1-2, with TRBD1 matching 7 bases. The junction had 9 bases not matched to a gene; V was cut back by 0 bases and J by 8 bases. The CDR3 totals 15 residues. Germline V gene sequence: CDR1 SGHTA, CDR2 FQGNSA. CDR3 coding DNA: TGTGCCAGCAGCTTAGCGCGGGAGGGGGCGAGCGGCTACACCTTC. Translated: CASSLAREGASGYTF. The whole variable domain, remainder taken from reference TRBV7-2 and TRBJ1-2, is GAGVSQSPSNKVTEKGKDVELRCDPISGHTALYWYRQSLGQGLEFLIYFQGNSAPDKSGLPSDRFSAERTGGSVSTLTIQRTQQEDSAVYLCASSLAREGASGYTFGSGTRLTVV.

The rearrangement joins TRBV5-4 to TRBJ2-3; no firm D call. CDR3 length equals 14 residues. Per the germline V gene, CDR1 is SGHNT and CDR2 is YYREEE (reference sequence). The V and J ends lost 5 bases and 0 bases respectively, with 10 bases between them. CDR3 in amino acids: CASSTDRSTDTQYF. The DNA of the CDR3 is TGTGCCAGCAGTACGGATCGGAGCACAGATACGCAGTATTTT.

The chain uses TRBV4-3 and TRBJ1-2, with D possibly matching TRBD1 (5 bases). The CDR3 is made up of 16 amino acids. Trimming stripped 0 bases from V and 4 bases from J, with 15 bases between. The V gene's germline CDR1 is LGHNA and CDR2 YSLEER. The CDR3 sequence is CASSQELGTAVYGYTF. The DNA for the CDR3 is TGCGCCAGCAGCCAAGAACTGGGGACCGCCGTCTATGGCTACACCTTC.

The V call is TRBV5-1, the J call TRBJ2-1; no clear D gene. The CDR3 consists of 15 residues. Trimming shortened V by 0 bases and J by 5 bases, and 12 bases separated the two germline ends. CDR1 and CDR2 (germline): SGHRS, YFSETQ. The CDR3 bases are TGCGCCAGCAGCTTGGGGGTTCCCCCTGACAATGAGCAGTTCTTC. The encoded protein is CASSLGVPPDNEQFF.

This sequence joins TRBV18 and TRBJ1-1, with TRBD1 matching 10 bases. V was clipped by 1 base and J by 6 bases; unmatched bases: 2. This CDR3 has 14 residues. Germline-derived CDR1 and CDR2 are KGHSH and LQKENI. The CDR3 bases are TGTGCCAGCTCACCACGACAGGGGGCTTCTGAAGCTTTCTTT. Encoded protein: CASSPRQGASEAFF. Full variable domain (rest looked up from reference TRBV18 and TRBJ1-1): NAGVMQNPRHLVRRRGQEARLRCSPMKGHSHVYWYRQLPEEGLKFMVYLQKENIIDESGMPKERFSAEFPKEGPSILRIQQVVRGDSAAYFCASSPRQGASEAFFGQGTRLTVV.

CDR3 DNA sequence: TGTGCCAGCAGCAGGAGACTAGCGGGGGGCTCCACAGATACGCAGTATTTT. The encoded protein is CASSRRLAGGSTDTQYF. The chain links TRBV3-1 (or the pseudogene TRBV3-2) to TRBJ2-3; 13 bases fit TRBD2. The CDR3 is 17 amino acids. V shed 5 bases and J 2 bases; nucleotides not matched to a gene: 7. The germline CDR1 and CDR2 sequences are LGHDT and YNNKEL (reference sequence).